The 11 T cell receptor beta chains listed next were all sequenced from one sample in a study of cytomegalovirus exposure and HLA in healthy donors. Use of 60 Vbeta and 13 Jbeta primers characterized the PCR. Profiling relied on immunoSEQ multiplex PCR, and the TCRdb table lists in-frame clones only, not all of them. The table shows 100,000 or so clones, with under 80% occurring only once. Input material: PBMCs. The receptors come from a woman in her thirties or forties in good health and CMV-seropositive.

This chain uses TRBV10-3 with TRBJ2-1; TRBD1 might be the D (5 bases). V was trimmed by 3 bases and J by 6 bases, leaving 15 bases between them. Germline assignment: CDR1 ENHRY and CDR2 SYGVKD. The CDR3 extends over 15 amino acids. The CDR3 DNA reads TGTGCCATCAGTGAAGTGATCGACAGTTCCAATGAGCAGTTCTTC. As protein: CAISEVIDSSNEQFF.

The chain recombines TRBV7-9 with TRBJ1-2, with a weak D call TRBD1 (5 bases). Trimming took 1 base from V and 3 from J, leaving 12 bases between them. The CDR3 runs 15 residues. Germline values: CDR1 SEHNR, CDR2 FQNEAQ (reference sequence). CDR3 in DNA: TGTGCCAGCAGCTTAGGTCAGGGCGAGGACTATGGCTACACCTTC. It translates to CASSLGQGEDYGYTF. Complete variable domain (other parts from reference TRBV7-9 and TRBJ1-2): DTGVSQNPRHKITKRGQNVTFRCDPISEHNRLYWYRQTLGQGPEFLTYFQNEAQLEKSRLLSDRFSAERPKGSFSTLEIQRTEQGDSAMYLCASSLGQGEDYGYTFGSGTRLTVV.

V is TRBV4-2 and J is TRBJ1-4, with D perhaps matching TRBD1 (6 bases). Trimming removed 0 bases at V and 8 bases at J, with 16 bases between. The CDR3 totals 16 residues. From germline, CDR1 is LGHNA and CDR2 YNFKEQ. DNA of the CDR3: TGTGCCAGCAGCCAAGATCCCGGCAGGGGTGAGGAAAAACTGTTTTTT. Translating gives CASSQDPGRGEEKLFF.

A few counts support this clone. The CDR3 nucleotides are TGTGCCATCAGTGAAACCGGGACTAGTGTCGGCTACACCTTC. Translating it yields CAISETGTSVGYTF. The rearrangement links TRBV10-3 to TRBJ1-2; the D gene is possibly TRBD1 (5 bases). The CDR3 runs to 14 residues. Germline CDR1 is ENHRY and CDR2 is SYGVKD. The V end lost 3 bases, the J end lost 8 bases, and 16 bases lay between the germline ends.

The chain is built from TRBV28 and TRBJ2-7; the D gene is possibly TRBD1 (6 bases). CDR1 and CDR2 (germline): MDHEN, SYDVKM. V lost 5 bases and J lost 3, with 26 bases in between. The CDR3 has 18 amino acids. CDR3: CASSQSYILPGHGYEQYF. Written as DNA, the CDR3 is TGTGCCAGCAGTCAATCCTACATCCTTCCGGGACATGGCTACGAGCAGTACTTC. The entire variable domain, with the rest obtained from reference TRBV28 and TRBJ2-7, is as follows: DVKVTQSSRYLVKRTGEKVFLECVQDMDHENMFWYRQDPGLGLRLIYFSYDVKMKEKGDIPEGYSVSREKKERFSLILESASTNQTSMYLCASSQSYILPGHGYEQYFGPGTRLTVT.

Only one count was recorded for this clone. The chain employs TRBV4-2 and TRBJ2-5; weak D call: TRBD2 (5 bases). The CDR3 extends over 17 amino acids. Germline lookup yields CDR1 LGHNA and CDR2 YNFKEQ. V dropped 1 base and J dropped 3 bases, with 18 bases sitting between them. The CDR3 sequence: CASSQVLQRYGEETQYF. The CDR3 DNA reads TGTGCCAGCAGCCAAGTATTGCAGCGGTATGGGGAAGAGACCCAGTACTTC.

This clone appeared a few times. The chain employs TRBV18 and TRBJ2-7; tentative D call: TRBD2 (7 bases). Per germline, CDR1 KGHSH and CDR2 LQKENI. CDR3 length: 15 amino acids. Trimming stripped 3 bases from V and 5 bases from J, with 17 bases between. CDR3 loop: CASSPQGRGRDEQYF. Written as DNA, the CDR3 is TGTGCCAGCTCACCCCAGGGGCGGGGGAGAGACGAGCAGTACTTC.

For the CDR3, the DNA is TGTGCCAGCAGTTTTCAGATGGCGGGCTTACGAAGCTCCTACAATGAGCAGTTCTTC. This gives the protein CASSFQMAGLRSSYNEQFF. This sequence joins TRBV27 and TRBJ2-1, with D perhaps TRBD2 (5 bases). Germline V gene sequence: CDR1 MNHEY, CDR2 SMNVEV (reference sequence). The CDR3 spans 19 residues. V lost 3 bases and J 0 bases, leaving 21 bases between the germline ends.

This rearrangement joins TRBV6-4 to TRBJ2-1; TRBD2 is a possible D gene (6 bases). CDR1 and CDR2 from the germline V gene are MRHNA and SNTAGT. Trimming took 3 bases from V and 1 from J, leaving 10 bases between them. The CDR3 covers 15 residues. In nucleotides, the CDR3 is TGTGCCAGCAGTGAGGGTAGCGGATCCTACAATGAGCAGTTCTTC. Translated, it gives CASSEGSGSYNEQFF.

The gene calls are TRBV29-1 and TRBJ2-1, with a weak D call TRBD1 (6 bases). Trimming stripped 4 bases from V and 2 bases from J, with 9 bases between. In germline, CDR1 is SQVTM, CDR2 ANQGSEA. The CDR3 has 13 residues. CDR3 nucleotide sequence: TGCAGCGTTGTCCGGGACACCTACAATGAGCAGTTCTTC. Protein: CSVVRDTYNEQFF.

This rearrangement joins TRBV11-3 to TRBJ2-7; 12 bases match TRBD2. After removal of 5 bases from V and 5 bases from J, the junction contained 7 bases not matched to a gene. Looked up from germline, CDR1 is SGHNT and CDR2 is YENEEA. This CDR3 region has 15 residues. The CDR3 DNA reads TGTGCCAGCAGCCCCGGGACTAGCGGGTTCAACGAGCAGTACTTC. Translating gives CASSPGTSGFNEQYF. Full variable domain (outside the CDR3, taken from reference TRBV11-3 and TRBJ2-7): EAGVVQSPRYKIIEKKQPVAFWCNPISGHNTLYWYLQNLGQGPELLIRYENEEAVDDSQLPKDRFSAERLKGVDSTLKIQPAELGDSAVYLCASSPGTSGFNEQYFGPGTRLTVT.